This entry features one TCR beta chain sequence. Its antigen is unidentified. Germline values: CDR1 MNHEY, CDR2 SMNVEV (reference sequence). Trimming pared 10 bases from V and 8 bases from J, leaving 18 bases between. CDR3 length: 13 residues. The data were taken from a study of OX40 agonist ivuxolimab in advanced cancers. Clones were sequenced by immunoSEQ multiplex PCR, and TCRdb holds only the in-frame ones, with some missing. The table has some 63,000 clones, around 89% seen once. Study outcomes and limitations: No determination was made of the antigen specificity of the expanded peripheral T cells. CD4+ and CD8+ blood T cells expanded clonally by week 6 at 0.1 to 3.0 mg/kg. Relative to CD4+ cells, CD8+ T cells on average had more expanded clones.

The sequencing here drew on CD4+ or CD8+ T cells sorted from blood, taken in a trial of the OX40 agonist ivuxolimab. The origin of this receptor is an adult with an advanced solid tumor such as melanoma, head and neck, liver or kidney cancer. The chain combines TRBV27 with TRBJ2-1; D is unresolved. CDR3 protein: CATRPDPADEQFF. CDR3 DNA: TGTGCCACGCGGCCGGACCCTGCCGATGAGCAGTTCTTC.